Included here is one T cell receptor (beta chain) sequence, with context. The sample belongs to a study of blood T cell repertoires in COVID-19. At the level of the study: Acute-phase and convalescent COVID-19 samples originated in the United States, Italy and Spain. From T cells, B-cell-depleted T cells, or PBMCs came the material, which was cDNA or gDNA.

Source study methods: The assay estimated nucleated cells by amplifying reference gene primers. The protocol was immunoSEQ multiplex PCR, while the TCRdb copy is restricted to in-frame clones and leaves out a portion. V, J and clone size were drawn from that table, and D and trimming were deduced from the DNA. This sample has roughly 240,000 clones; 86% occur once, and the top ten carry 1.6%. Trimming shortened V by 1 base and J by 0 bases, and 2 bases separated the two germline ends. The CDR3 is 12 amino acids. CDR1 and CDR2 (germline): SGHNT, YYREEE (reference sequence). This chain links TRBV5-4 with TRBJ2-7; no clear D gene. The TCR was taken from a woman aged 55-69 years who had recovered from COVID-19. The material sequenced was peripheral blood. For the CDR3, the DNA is TGTGCCAGCAGCTTGCTCTCCTACGAGCAGTACTTC. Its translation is CASSLLSYEQYF.